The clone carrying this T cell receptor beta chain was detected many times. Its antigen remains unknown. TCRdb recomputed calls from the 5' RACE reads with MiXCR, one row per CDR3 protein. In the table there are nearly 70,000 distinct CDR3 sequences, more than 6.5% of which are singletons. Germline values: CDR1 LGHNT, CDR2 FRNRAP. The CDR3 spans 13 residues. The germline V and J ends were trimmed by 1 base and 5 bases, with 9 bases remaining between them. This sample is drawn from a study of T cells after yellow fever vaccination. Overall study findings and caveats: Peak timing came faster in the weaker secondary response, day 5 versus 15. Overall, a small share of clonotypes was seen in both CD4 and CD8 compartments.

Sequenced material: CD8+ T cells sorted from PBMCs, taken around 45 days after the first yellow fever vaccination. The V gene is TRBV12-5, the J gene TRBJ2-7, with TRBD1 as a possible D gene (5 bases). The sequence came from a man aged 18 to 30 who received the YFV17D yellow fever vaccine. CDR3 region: CASGLEGFNEQYF. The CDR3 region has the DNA TGTGCTAGTGGTTTGGAGGGGTTCAACGAGCAGTACTTC.